The clone carrying this TCR beta chain was counted only a few times. MiXCR, applied by TCRdb to the 5' RACE reads, yields one record per CDR3 protein. This sample has roughly 100,000 distinct CDR3 sequences, with 15% to 20% found just once. The data originate from a study of T-cell memory formation after mild COVID-19. The length of the CDR3 is 18 residues. V was clipped by 6 bases and J by 7 bases; unmatched bases: 19. Germline V lookup: CDR1 SEHNR, CDR2 FQNEAQ (reference sequence). This receptor was taken from an adult woman who had mild COVID-19 (a few samples of this study predate the infection). Cell type and time point are not known. The chain is built from TRBV7-9 and TRBJ2-5, with 11 bases that match TRBD1. The sequencing sample was made of PBMCs or a T cell subset sorted from them (not recorded which). The DNA for the CDR3 is TGTGCCAGCAGACCACCCCTGTCGGACAGGGGGCAAGGAGCGACCCAGTACTTC. It codes for CASRPPLSDRGQGATQYF.